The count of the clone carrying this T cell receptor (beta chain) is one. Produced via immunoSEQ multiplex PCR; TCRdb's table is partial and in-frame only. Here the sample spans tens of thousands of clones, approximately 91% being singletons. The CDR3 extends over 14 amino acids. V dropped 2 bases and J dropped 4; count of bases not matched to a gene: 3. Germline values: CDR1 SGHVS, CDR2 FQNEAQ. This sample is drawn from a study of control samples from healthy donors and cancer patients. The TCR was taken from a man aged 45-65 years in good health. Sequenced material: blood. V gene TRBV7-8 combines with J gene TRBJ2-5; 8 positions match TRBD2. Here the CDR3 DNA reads TGTGCCAGCAGCTTACTGAGCGGGGGAGAGACCCAGTACTTC. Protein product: CASSLLSGGETQYF.